This TCR beta chain is drawn from a study of PD-L1 blockade in urothelial cancer. About the study: Blood analysis was done at 3 weeks (second dose) and 6 weeks after treatment began. T cells were recovered from blood samples at a median of roughly 150,000.

Described time point: peripheral blood 6 weeks after treatment start. Patients were living with locally advanced or metastatic urothelial carcinoma. The investigators introduced synthetic TCR analog templates into each PCR as spikes. Produced via immunoSEQ multiplex PCR; TCRdb's table is partial and in-frame only. The table lists about 36,000 clones, approximately 80% of them singletons, with more than 9% in the top ten. Germline CDR1 is SGHAT and CDR2 is FQNNGV. V shed 1 base and J shed 3 bases, with 9 bases lying between them. CDR3 length equals 14 residues. This TCR came from a man in his forties or fifties with urothelial cancer. The starting material was PBMCs, obtained around atezolizumab (anti-PD-L1) treatment. The chain joins TRBV11-2 to TRBJ1-2; D unclear. The CDR3 nucleotides read TGTGCCAGCAGCTTAGGAGGAGCCCACTATGGCTACACCTTC. The encoded protein is CASSLGGAHYGYTF.